This T cell receptor (beta chain) was sequenced during a study of PD-1 blockade in classical Hodgkin lymphoma. Regarding the study as a whole: Repertoires differed for reasons still undefined, possibly disease activity or prior therapy. It was reported that newly diagnosed patients had less baseline TCR diversity than healthy donors.

The protocol was immunoSEQ multiplex PCR, while the TCRdb copy is restricted to in-frame clones and leaves out a portion. The sample lists 29,000 or so clones, 80% to 90% occurring once. CDR3 length: 11 residues. The germline V gene has CDR1 SEHNR and CDR2 FQNEAQ (reference sequence). The germline V and J ends were trimmed by 3 bases and 5 bases, with 4 bases remaining between them. Specified time point: newly diagnosed, previously untreated cHL patient sample. Negative magnetic selection isolated CD4+ T cells from thawed PBMCs. PBMCs representing newly diagnosed, untreated classical Hodgkin lymphoma functioned as the comparison. About this clone itself: Its antigen is still unknown.

The chain employs TRBV7-9 and TRBJ2-5; D remains unclear. The sequenced sample was CD4+ T cells from blood. The clonotype originates from a human donor with classical Hodgkin lymphoma. The CDR3 is CASSFYETQYF. CDR3 DNA sequence: TGTGCCAGCAGCTTCTATGAGACCCAGTACTTC.